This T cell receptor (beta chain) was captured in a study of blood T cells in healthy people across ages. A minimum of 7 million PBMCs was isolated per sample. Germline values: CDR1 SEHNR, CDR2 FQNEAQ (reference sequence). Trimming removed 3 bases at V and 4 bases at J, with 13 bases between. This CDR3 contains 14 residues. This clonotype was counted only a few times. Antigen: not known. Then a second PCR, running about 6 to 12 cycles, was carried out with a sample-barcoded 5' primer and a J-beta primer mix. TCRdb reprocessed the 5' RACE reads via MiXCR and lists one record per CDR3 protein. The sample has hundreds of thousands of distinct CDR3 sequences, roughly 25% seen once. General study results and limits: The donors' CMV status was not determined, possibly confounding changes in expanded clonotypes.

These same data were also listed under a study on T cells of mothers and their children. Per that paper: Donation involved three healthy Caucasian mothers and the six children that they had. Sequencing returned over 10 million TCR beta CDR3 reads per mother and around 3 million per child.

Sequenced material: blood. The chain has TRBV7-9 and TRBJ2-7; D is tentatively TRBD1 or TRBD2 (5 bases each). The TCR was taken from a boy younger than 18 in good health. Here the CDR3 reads CASSFPGPQYEQYF. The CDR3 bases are TGTGCCAGCAGCTTTCCGGGACCCCAGTACGAGCAGTACTTC. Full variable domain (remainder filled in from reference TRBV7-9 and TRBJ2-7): DTGVSQNPRHKITKRGQNVTFRCDPISEHNRLYWYRQTLGQGPEFLTYFQNEAQLEKSRLLSDRFSAERPKGSFSTLEIQRTEQGDSAMYLCASSFPGPQYEQYFGPGTRLTVT.